This record looks at one T cell receptor (beta chain) sequence and its context. This sample is drawn from a study of cytomegalovirus exposure and HLA in healthy donors. This CDR3 region has 14 residues. Germline V gene sequence: CDR1 SEHNR, CDR2 FQNEAQ (reference sequence). Trimming cost V 5 bases and J 8 bases, with 16 bases left between them. The study ran its PCR with 60 Vbeta and 13 Jbeta primers. Original handling: Some 9.9 million shared chains were among around 80 million unique TCR beta chains counted in a later analysis. Method: immunoSEQ multiplex PCR; TCRdb's copy keeps in-frame clones and lacks some. V and J calls and clone size are given by that table; D and trimming were obtained from the DNA. The repertoire holds roughly 150,000 clones, roughly 77% seen once, with around 10% in the top ten.

V usage is TRBV7-9 and J usage is TRBJ2-1, with D possibly being TRBD1 (7 bases). The sample was PBMCs. The sequence came from a man aged 18 to 30 in good health and CMV-seropositive. CDR3 sequence reads: CASSDGQASDEQFF. The CDR3 DNA sequence: TGTGCCAGCAGCGACGGACAGGCTAGCGATGAGCAGTTCTTC.